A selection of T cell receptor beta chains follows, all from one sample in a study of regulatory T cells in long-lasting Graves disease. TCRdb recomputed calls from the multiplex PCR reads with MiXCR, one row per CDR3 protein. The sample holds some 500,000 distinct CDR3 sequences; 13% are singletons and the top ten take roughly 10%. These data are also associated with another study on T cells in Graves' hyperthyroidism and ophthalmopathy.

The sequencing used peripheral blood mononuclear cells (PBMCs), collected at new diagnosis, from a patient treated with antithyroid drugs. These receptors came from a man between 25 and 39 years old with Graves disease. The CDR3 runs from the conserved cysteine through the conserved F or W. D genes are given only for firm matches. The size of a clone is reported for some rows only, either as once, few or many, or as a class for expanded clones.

CDR3 DNA: TGTGCCTGGCGTCGGGACACTAAAAAGGCTGAAGCTTTCTTT
CDR3 protein: CAWRRDTKKAEAFF
J gene: TRBJ1-1
D gene: .
V gene: TRBV30
clone size: many

CDR3 DNA: TGTGCCAGCAGTGAACTCGGGGTAGCGGGAAGCACAGATACGCAGTATTTT
CDR3 protein: CASSELGVAGSTDTQYF
J gene: TRBJ2-3
D gene: TRBD2
V gene: TRBV2
clone size: many

CDR3 DNA: TGTGCCAGCAGGACCGGGACAACTTTTTCACCCCTCCACTTT
CDR3 protein: CASRTGTTFSPLHF
J gene: TRBJ1-6
D gene: .
V gene: TRBV28
clone size: few

CDR3 DNA: TGCAGTGCTATCGGCTCAGGGATCACAGATACGCAGTATTTT
CDR3 protein: CSAIGSGITDTQYF
J gene: TRBJ2-3
D gene: .
V gene: TRBV20-1
clone size: many

CDR3 DNA: TGCGCCAGCAGCCAACCGGGACAGCGCCTCTATGGCTACACCTTC
CDR3 protein: CASSQPGQRLYGYTF
J gene: TRBJ1-2
D gene: TRBD1
V gene: TRBV4-1
clone size: .

CDR3 DNA: TGCGCCAGCAGCTTTAACCCGGGACTAGCGGACAATGAGCAGTTCTTC
CDR3 protein: CASSFNPGLADNEQFF
J gene: TRBJ2-1
D gene: TRBD2
V gene: TRBV5-1
clone size: many

CDR3 DNA: TGTGCCAGCAGCGTAGATAGCGGGGCGAACGCCGGGGAGCTGTTTTTT
CDR3 protein: CASSVDSGANAGELFF
J gene: TRBJ2-2
D gene: TRBD2
V gene: TRBV9
clone size: .

CDR3 DNA: TGCGCCAGCAGACGGGACAGCTCCTTAATGTACGAGCAGTACTTC
CDR3 protein: CASRRDSSLMYEQYF
J gene: TRBJ2-7
D gene: TRBD1
V gene: TRBV5-1
clone size: many

CDR3 DNA: TGCAGTGCTAATGGAGGGATGGGACCCCTCCACTTT
CDR3 protein: CSANGGMGPLHF
J gene: TRBJ1-6
D gene: .
V gene: TRBV20-1
clone size: .

CDR3 DNA: TGCGCCAGCAGCTTCAAACTAGCGGGTGCCGGGGAGCTGTTTTTT
CDR3 protein: CASSFKLAGAGELFF
J gene: TRBJ2-2
D gene: TRBD2
V gene: TRBV5-1
clone size: many

CDR3 DNA: TGCGCCAGCAGCGCGTCCTCAGATACGCAGTATTTT
CDR3 protein: CASSASSDTQYF
J gene: TRBJ2-3
D gene: .
V gene: TRBV5-1
clone size: .

CDR3 DNA: TGTGCCAGCAGTATAAGGACAGGATTAGGGGAGACCCAGTACTTC
CDR3 protein: CASSIRTGLGETQYF
J gene: TRBJ2-5
D gene: TRBD1
V gene: TRBV6-2/TRBV6-3
clone size: many

CDR3 DNA: TGTGCCAGCAGCCCGACTAGCGGGAGGGGGTACAATGAGCAGTTCTTC
CDR3 protein: CASSPTSGRGYNEQFF
J gene: TRBJ2-1
D gene: TRBD2
V gene: TRBV7-2
clone size: many

CDR3 DNA: TGTGCCAGCAGTGAGCGGGAGGCCTACAATGAGCAGTTCTTC
CDR3 protein: CASSEREAYNEQFF
J gene: TRBJ2-1
D gene: TRBD2
V gene: TRBV6-2/TRBV6-3
clone size: .

CDR3 DNA: TGTGCCAGCAGCTTTTGGGGGCGCGAGCAGTACTTC
CDR3 protein: CASSFWGREQYF
J gene: TRBJ2-7
D gene: .
V gene: TRBV7-2
clone size: many

CDR3 DNA: TGTGCCAGCAGGGGGGGGACTCGGGACAGCGATGGCTACACCTTC
CDR3 protein: CASRGGTRDSDGYTF
J gene: TRBJ1-2
D gene: TRBD1
V gene: TRBV6-1
clone size: many

CDR3 DNA: TGTGCCAGCAGCCCGGGACTAGCGGGAGCAACAGGGGCCTACGAGCAGTACTTC
CDR3 protein: CASSPGLAGATGAYEQYF
J gene: TRBJ2-7
D gene: TRBD2
V gene: TRBV3-1
clone size: few

CDR3 DNA: TGTGCCAGCAGCCCCACAAGGCGGAAAGAGACCCAGTACTTC
CDR3 protein: CASSPTRRKETQYF
J gene: TRBJ2-5
D gene: .
V gene: TRBV12-3/TRBV12-4
clone size: many

CDR3 DNA: TGTGCCAGCGAGGGGGGATATGGCTACACCTTC
CDR3 protein: CASEGGYGYTF
J gene: TRBJ1-2
D gene: .
V gene: TRBV28
clone size: many

CDR3 DNA: TGTGCCAGCACCCAAAATATGGGGGGCTACGAGCAGTACTTC
CDR3 protein: CASTQNMGGYEQYF
J gene: TRBJ2-7
D gene: .
V gene: TRBV2
clone size: many

CDR3 DNA: TGTGCCAGCAGCCCCTTACCTGGGGGGGTCGGTCAGCCCCAGCATTTT
CDR3 protein: CASSPLPGGVGQPQHF
J gene: TRBJ1-5
D gene: .
V gene: TRBV7-8
clone size: many

CDR3 DNA: TGTGCCTCCCTTGGGACTAGTACCAATGAGCAGTTCTTC
CDR3 protein: CASLGTSTNEQFF
J gene: TRBJ2-1
D gene: TRBD2
V gene: TRBV27
clone size: many

CDR3 DNA: TGCGCCAGCAGCCCTACTCCCCAGCGGGAGCATGGGGAGCAGTTCTTC
CDR3 protein: CASSPTPQREHGEQFF
J gene: TRBJ2-1
D gene: TRBD2
V gene: TRBV5-1
clone size: few

CDR3 DNA: TGCGCCAGCAGCCTCGACAGCTTCCTCACTAACTATGGCTACACCTTC
CDR3 protein: CASSLDSFLTNYGYTF
J gene: TRBJ1-2
D gene: .
V gene: TRBV5-1
clone size: many

CDR3 DNA: TGCAGTGCTCGCCCTTTCGGGCGGGAGGAAATAAATGAGCAGTTCTTC
CDR3 protein: CSARPFGREEINEQFF
J gene: TRBJ2-1
D gene: TRBD2
V gene: TRBV20-1
clone size: many

CDR3 DNA: TGTGCTAGTGGTACTTCATGGGCGGGCCAAGAGACCCAGTACTTC
CDR3 protein: CASGTSWAGQETQYF
J gene: TRBJ2-5
D gene: .
V gene: TRBV12-5
clone size: many

CDR3 DNA: TGTGCCAGCAGCCAAGAAACGGGAGGGGCTTTCTTT
CDR3 protein: CASSQETGGAFF
J gene: TRBJ1-1
D gene: .
V gene: TRBV3-1
clone size: many

CDR3 DNA: TGCAGTGCTGGACGGACTAGCGGGACTTTCTACGAGCAGTACTTC
CDR3 protein: CSAGRTSGTFYEQYF
J gene: TRBJ2-7
D gene: TRBD2
V gene: TRBV20-1
clone size: .

CDR3 DNA: TGCAGCGTTCGCGGTAGCAACACCGGGGAGCTGTTTTTT
CDR3 protein: CSVRGSNTGELFF
J gene: TRBJ2-2
D gene: .
V gene: TRBV29-1
clone size: many

CDR3 DNA: TGTGCCAGCAGCTCATCCGGGACGGCCTCCTCTGAAGCTTTCTTT
CDR3 protein: CASSSSGTASSEAFF
J gene: TRBJ1-1
D gene: .
V gene: TRBV11-2
clone size: few

CDR3 DNA: TGTGCCAGCAGTTTACCCGCCGGGGCAGGGAATGAGCAGTTCTTC
CDR3 protein: CASSLPAGAGNEQFF
J gene: TRBJ2-1
D gene: .
V gene: TRBV27
clone size: many

CDR3 DNA: TGCGCCAGCAGCCTGACTAGCGCGGGTGGGGCCAACGTCCTGACTTTC
CDR3 protein: CASSLTSAGGANVLTF
J gene: TRBJ2-6
D gene: TRBD2
V gene: TRBV5-1
clone size: few

CDR3 DNA: TGTGCCAGCAGTTCAGCGCTCGGAAGGACAGGGAGGGACACTGAAGCTTTCTTT
CDR3 protein: CASSSALGRTGRDTEAFF
J gene: TRBJ1-1
D gene: TRBD1
V gene: TRBV28
clone size: many

CDR3 DNA: TGTGCCAGCAGGGACCCTTATTTTCGGGGAAACAATGAGCAGTTCTTC
CDR3 protein: CASRDPYFRGNNEQFF
J gene: TRBJ2-1
D gene: .
V gene: TRBV11-2
clone size: many

CDR3 DNA: TGTGCCAGCAGCTTAGATGCCGTCAATGAGCAGTTCTTC
CDR3 protein: CASSLDAVNEQFF
J gene: TRBJ2-1
D gene: .
V gene: TRBV11-2
clone size: many

CDR3 DNA: TGTGCCAGCAGCTTAGGAGGACTAGCGGGAGAGAATGAGCAGTTCTTC
CDR3 protein: CASSLGGLAGENEQFF
J gene: TRBJ2-1
D gene: TRBD2
V gene: TRBV11-3
clone size: few

CDR3 DNA: TGTGCCAGCAGTGAAGCGATGGGCAGTAGTCCAAAGCCAGGCGCTGAAGCTTTCTTT
CDR3 protein: CASSEAMGSSPKPGAEAFF
J gene: TRBJ1-1
D gene: .
V gene: TRBV6-1
clone size: .

CDR3 DNA: TGTGCCAGCAGCTTAGAGGGCCAACTGAACACCGGGGAGCTGTTTTTT
CDR3 protein: CASSLEGQLNTGELFF
J gene: TRBJ2-2
D gene: .
V gene: TRBV7-2
clone size: many

CDR3 DNA: TGTGCCTGGAGTGTCTCAGGGGTTGGCACCTTC
CDR3 protein: CAWSVSGVGTF
J gene: TRBJ1-2
D gene: .
V gene: TRBV30
clone size: many

CDR3 DNA: TGTGCCAGCAGTGAAACCAGGGTGGCCATAGCTAACTATGGCTACACCTTC
CDR3 protein: CASSETRVAIANYGYTF
J gene: TRBJ1-2
D gene: .
V gene: TRBV2
clone size: many

CDR3 DNA: TGCAGCGTTGAAGACAGACGGAAGCAAGAGACCCAGTACTTC
CDR3 protein: CSVEDRRKQETQYF
J gene: TRBJ2-5
D gene: .
V gene: TRBV29-1
clone size: .

CDR3 DNA: TGTGCCAGCAGCCAAGTCCAGGGTGGCGAGCAGTACTTC
CDR3 protein: CASSQVQGGEQYF
J gene: TRBJ2-7
D gene: .
V gene: TRBV3-1
clone size: .

CDR3 DNA: TGTGCCAGCAGTCCCTCAGCGGACTCGGTCTACAATGAGCAGTTCTTC
CDR3 protein: CASSPSADSVYNEQFF
J gene: TRBJ2-1
D gene: .
V gene: TRBV12-3/TRBV12-4
clone size: many

CDR3 DNA: TGTGCCAGCTCACTGGGACAGACTAGCACAGATACGCAGTATTTT
CDR3 protein: CASSLGQTSTDTQYF
J gene: TRBJ2-3
D gene: TRBD1
V gene: TRBV18
clone size: few

CDR3 DNA: TGTGCCATCCACCTACCAGGGCGTGAGACCCAGTACTTC
CDR3 protein: CAIHLPGRETQYF
J gene: TRBJ2-5
D gene: .
V gene: TRBV11-2
clone size: many

CDR3 DNA: TGTGCCAGCAGTTTAAGCCTCACCACTGAAGCTTTCTTT
CDR3 protein: CASSLSLTTEAFF
J gene: TRBJ1-1
D gene: .
V gene: TRBV12-3/TRBV12-4
clone size: many

CDR3 DNA: TGTGCCACCCTCGGGGGGACAGGGGTCCTCGAGCAGTACTTC
CDR3 protein: CATLGGTGVLEQYF
J gene: TRBJ2-7
D gene: TRBD1
V gene: TRBV28
clone size: .

CDR3 DNA: TGTGCCAGCAGTTTTCTAGCGGGAGTGGGGGGCTATGAGCAGTTCTTC
CDR3 protein: CASSFLAGVGGYEQFF
J gene: TRBJ2-1
D gene: TRBD2
V gene: TRBV12-3/TRBV12-4
clone size: many

CDR3 DNA: TGTGCCAGCAGCTTGGGGGCCAGGGAATGGGCAGATACGCAGTATTTT
CDR3 protein: CASSLGAREWADTQYF
J gene: TRBJ2-3
D gene: .
V gene: TRBV5-6
clone size: .

CDR3 DNA: TGCAGCGTTGGGCGGGGGTGCGGTCAGCCCCAGCATTTT
CDR3 protein: CSVGRGCGQPQHF
J gene: TRBJ1-5
D gene: .
V gene: TRBV29-1
clone size: .

CDR3 DNA: TGTGCCAGCAGCTTAGCAGGGGCGGACGAAAAACTGTTTTTT
CDR3 protein: CASSLAGADEKLFF
J gene: TRBJ1-4
D gene: .
V gene: TRBV13
clone size: .

CDR3 DNA: TGCGCCAGCAGCTTGGGGGCTTCAGGGAAGACCCAGTACTTC
CDR3 protein: CASSLGASGKTQYF
J gene: TRBJ2-5
D gene: .
V gene: TRBV5-1
clone size: many

CDR3 DNA: TGTGCCAGCAGTTTGGCTAGACTCCCCGGGGAGCTGTCTTTT
CDR3 protein: CASSLARLPGELSF
J gene: TRBJ2-2
D gene: .
V gene: TRBV6-2/TRBV6-3
clone size: few

CDR3 DNA: TGTGCCAGCTCACCCTATCCGACTAGCGGGAGTTTGGATGAGCAGTTCTTC
CDR3 protein: CASSPYPTSGSLDEQFF
J gene: TRBJ2-1
D gene: TRBD2
V gene: TRBV18
clone size: .

CDR3 DNA: TGTGCCAGCTCCCCCGGGACACGGGAAGAGCAGTTCTTC
CDR3 protein: CASSPGTREEQFF
J gene: TRBJ2-1
D gene: .
V gene: TRBV18
clone size: .

CDR3 DNA: TGTGCCAGTAGTACATCCCATCAATCACCCCTCCACTTT
CDR3 protein: CASSTSHQSPLHF
J gene: TRBJ1-6
D gene: .
V gene: TRBV19
clone size: .

CDR3 DNA: TGCGCCAGCAGTCCCGACCCGCGGGGCAGTGAGCAGTTCTTC
CDR3 protein: CASSPDPRGSEQFF
J gene: TRBJ2-1
D gene: .
V gene: TRBV4-1
clone size: .

CDR3 DNA: TGCAGTGCTAGGAGGAGCGGGATCACAGATACGCAGTATTTT
CDR3 protein: CSARRSGITDTQYF
J gene: TRBJ2-3
D gene: TRBD2
V gene: TRBV20-1
clone size: many

CDR3 DNA: TGTGCCAGCACCCGGAACCCGGGTAGCACAGATACGCAGTATTTT
CDR3 protein: CASTRNPGSTDTQYF
J gene: TRBJ2-3
D gene: .
V gene: TRBV6-1
clone size: many

CDR3 DNA: TGCGCCAGCAGCTTAGAGGCTTCCACCGGGGAGCTGTTTTTT
CDR3 protein: CASSLEASTGELFF
J gene: TRBJ2-2
D gene: .
V gene: TRBV5-1
clone size: few